This TCR beta chain was captured by sequencing in a study of T cells in Graves' hyperthyroidism and ophthalmopathy. The CDR3 has 17 residues. The germline CDR1 and CDR2 sequences are LNHNV and YYDKDF (reference sequence). V lost 0 bases and J lost 6; bases outside the gene matches: 9. TCR beta CDR3 sequences were amplified from RNA transcripts. The study used the HTBI primer set for a first-round RT-PCR of the TCR CDR3. One entry per CDR3 protein, called by TCRdb with MiXCR from the multiplex PCR reads. The sample has 750,000 to 950,000 distinct CDR3 sequences, 38% seen once; the top ten hold 8.9%. The chain recombines TRBV15 with TRBJ1-2, with 11 bases that match TRBD1. The clonotype comes from a man younger than 30 with Graves' hyperthyroidism. Sample: blood. CDR3: CATSRDRAGQGADGYTF. CDR3 sequence (DNA): TGTGCCACCAGCAGAGATCGGGCCGGACAGGGGGCAGATGGCTACACCTTC. The whole variable domain, filled in from reference TRBV15 and TRBJ1-2, reads DAMVIQNPRYQVTQFGKPVTLSCSQTLNHNVMYWYQQKSSQAPKLLFHYYDKDFNNEADTPDNFQSRRPNTSFCFLDIRSPGLGDTAMYLCATSRDRAGQGADGYTFGSGTRLTVV.